What follows is one T cell receptor (beta chain) and its context. Its antigen remains unknown. Compared with germline, one end of the junction differs, possibly owing to a read error. Three rounds of nested PCR, following a modified ARM-PCR protocol, produced the TCRbeta library. TCRdb fed the multiplex PCR reads into MiXCR, producing one record per CDR3 protein. The table lists 60,000 to 85,000 distinct CDR3 sequences, more than 75% of them singletons. The source of the sample is a study of tumor and adjacent non-tumor tissue in lung cancer. The overall study: There were 11 to 12 adenocarcinoma, a couple of squamous cell carcinoma and 1 small cell lung cancer cases. Stage I to III disease affected 10 men and roughly five women aged roughly 31 to 76.

RNA was extracted from bulk tissue without any cell sorting. The normal lung tissue was taken more than 3 cm from the tumor edge. Newly diagnosed lung cancer patients had thoracic surgery in China, August–late 2014, without prior chemotherapy. Study findings and constraints: Tumor tissue had significantly higher TCR diversity than normal lung.

This CDR3 contains 15 residues. Looked up from germline, CDR1 is SGHTA and CDR2 is FQGTGA. The chain uses TRBV7-3 and TRBJ1-1; 10 bases fit TRBD1. The sample comprised distant non-tumor lung tissue. The TCR comes from a man in his fifties or sixties with non-small cell lung cancer. CDR3 sequence reads: CARSWTGGRNTEAFF. The CDR3 DNA follows: TGTGCCAGGAGCTGGACAGGGGGAAGGAACACTGAAGCTTTCTTT. Together with reference TRBV7-3 and TRBJ1-1, the CDR3 gives the full variable domain: GAGVSQTPSNKVTEKGKYVELRCDPISGHTALYWYRQSLGQGPEFLIYFQGTGAADDSGLPNDRFFAVRPEGSVSTLKIQRTERGDSAVYLCARSWTGGRNTEAFFGQGTRLTVV.